These 25 T cell receptor beta chains share one sample of origin, sequenced in a study of shared clonotypes between healthy human individuals. Sequencing was performed with immunoSEQ multiplex PCR; in TCRdb, only in-frame clones are kept and a portion is missing. The sample has millions of clones, more than 85% seen once. Specimen: naive CD4+ T cells from PBMCs. Subset specified: CD45RA+ positively selected. The receptors stem from a man aged 18 to 30 in good health. Some clones in this sample may be carry-over from other donors' samples.

The chain combines TRBV18 with TRBJ2-5; 8 bases line up with TRBD2. The germline V gene has CDR1 KGHSH and CDR2 LQKENI. V was pared by 2 bases and J by 3 bases, with 5 bases of the junction left unmatched. The CDR3 totals 15 residues. In nucleotides, the CDR3 is TGTGCCAGCTCACCAACCCCAGCGGGAGAAGAGACCCAGTACTTC. Translating gives CASSPTPAGEETQYF.

The genes are TRBV9 and TRBJ2-3; D call uncertain. The CDR3 covers 16 residues. Germline V lookup: CDR1 SGDLS, CDR2 YYNGEE. V lost 3 bases and J lost 2, with 16 bases in between. CDR3 loop: CASSGGRWDATDTQYF. As DNA, the CDR3 is TGTGCCAGCAGCGGTGGGCGGTGGGATGCCACAGATACGCAGTATTTT.

Of note for this clone: Other DNA sequences in this specimen translate into the identical CDR3. This chain uses TRBV5-1 with TRBJ1-5; TRBD1 is a possible D gene (6 bases). CDR1 and CDR2 from the germline V gene are SGHRS and YFSETQ. Trimming took 0 bases from V and 5 from J, leaving 9 bases between them. The CDR3 is 14 amino acids. This CDR3 reads CASSLEGGDQPQHF. CDR3 in DNA: TGCGCCAGCAGCTTGGAGGGGGGTGATCAGCCCCAGCATTTT.

CDR3 DNA sequence: TGCGCCAGCAGCCCAATGCTAGCGGGCTCCTACAATGAGCAGTTCTTC. Protein: CASSPMLAGSYNEQFF. The chain joins TRBV5-1 to TRBJ2-1; 8 bases fit TRBD2. Germline lookup yields CDR1 SGHRS and CDR2 YFSETQ. The CDR3 sequence is 16 residues long. V lost 4 bases and J lost 0; bases outside the gene matches: 6.

The V gene is TRBV5-4, the J gene TRBJ2-2; D gene uncertain. This CDR3 is built from 15 residues. From germline, CDR1 is SGHNT and CDR2 YYREEE (reference sequence). The ends were cut back, 1 base at V and 2 bases at J, with 9 bases in the middle. DNA for the CDR3: TGTGCCAGCAGCTTGAGCACAGCTAACACCGGGGAGCTGTTTTTT. Protein sequence: CASSLSTANTGELFF.

The chain joins TRBV28 to TRBJ2-3, with unresolved D. V shed 2 bases and J shed 8 bases, with 17 bases lying between them. This CDR3 comprises 15 residues. Germline-derived CDR1 and CDR2 are MDHEN and SYDVKM. Written as DNA, the CDR3 is TGTGCCAGCAGTTTAAGGCGGCACCTCCCCCCTACGCAGTATTTT. It encodes CASSLRRHLPPTQYF.

This clone was seen a few times. This chain links TRBV7-9 with TRBJ1-3; no reliable D call. Trimming shortened V by 6 bases and J by 0 bases, and 9 bases separated the two germline ends. The CDR3 is 14 amino acids. Germline V gene lookup returns CDR1 SEHNR and CDR2 FQNEAQ (reference sequence). CDR3 coding DNA: TGTGCCAGCAGTACTCTCAGCTCTGGAAACACCATATATTTT. Translating gives CASSTLSSGNTIYF.

This clone came up once. The chain employs TRBV7-2 and TRBJ2-1, with 9 bases fitting TRBD1. This CDR3 has 15 residues. The trim removed 5 bases at V and 4 bases at J, leaving 6 bases unmatched. Germline-derived CDR1 and CDR2 are SGHTA and FQGNSA. The CDR3 is CASSVAGTGYNEQFF. The CDR3 DNA sequence: TGTGCCAGCAGCGTTGCCGGGACAGGGTACAATGAGCAGTTCTTC.

The chain combines TRBV5-1 with TRBJ2-2; no reliable D call. The germline CDR1 and CDR2 sequences are SGHRS and YFSETQ. The ends were cut back, 3 bases at V and 3 bases at J, with 9 bases in the middle. The CDR3 contains 14 residues. The CDR3 DNA reads TGCGCCAGCAGCTCAGTAACCGACACCGGGGAGCTGTTTTTT. This sequence encodes CASSSVTDTGELFF. Drawing the rest from reference TRBV5-1 and TRBJ2-2, the complete variable domain is KAGVTQTPRYLIKTRGQQVTLSCSPISGHRSVSWYQQTPGQGLQFLFEYFSETQRNKGNFPGRFSGRQFSNSRSEMNVSTLELGDSALYLCASSSVTDTGELFFGEGSRLTVL.

V usage is TRBV4-1 and J usage is TRBJ1-4, with D hard to call. The CDR3 spans 14 residues. Germline CDR1 and CDR2: MGHRA and YSYEKL. Between the trimmed V and J ends, which lost 4 bases and 4 bases, there was a span of 10 bases. The CDR3 DNA is TGCGCCAGCAGCCGGACTGGGAGTAATGAAAAACTGTTTTTT. Protein product: CASSRTGSNEKLFF.

V gene TRBV7-2 combines with J gene TRBJ2-5; D gene uncertain. Judging by the DNA end, TRBJ2-7 fits better; the J call may be wrong. The CDR3 is 11 amino acids. The germline V gene encodes CDR1 SGHTA and CDR2 FQGNSA. CDR3 amino acids: CASSKSSEQYF. DNA for the CDR3: TGTGCCAGCAGTAAATCTAGCGAGCAGTACTTC.

The genes are TRBV6-4 and TRBJ2-1; D tentatively fits TRBD1 or TRBD2 (5 bases each). Germline V gene data show CDR1 as MRHNA and CDR2 as SNTAGT. This CDR3 region has 15 residues. The V end lost 8 bases, the J end lost 2 bases, and 16 bases lay between the germline ends. CDR3 nucleotides: TGTGCCAGCGCCGGGGCAGCGGATGCCTACAATGAGCAGTTCTTC. Protein product: CASAGAADAYNEQFF.

Here the CDR3 reads CASSVAGGTPTHEQYF. CDR3 coding DNA: TGTGCCAGCAGCGTAGCTGGTGGGACCCCAACCCACGAGCAGTACTTC. The chain couples TRBV9 to TRBJ2-7, with D possibly called TRBD1 or TRBD2 (5 bases each). The CDR3 runs to 16 residues. Germline CDR1 reads SGDLS; CDR2 reads YYNGEE. Between the trimmed V and J ends, which lost 0 bases and 5 bases, there was a span of 18 bases.

This chain links TRBV9 with TRBJ2-3; D not resolved. Germline assignment: CDR1 SGDLS and CDR2 YYNGEE. Deletions cut 3 bases from V and 4 bases from J, with 9 bases between. CDR3 size: 13 residues. The CDR3 region has the DNA TGTGCCAGCAGCGGACGTAAAGCAGATACGCAGTATTTT. The encoded protein is CASSGRKADTQYF.

This clone has just one count. CDR3 protein: CASIGGGGAWGYTF. The CDR3 DNA follows: TGTGCCAGCATCGGGGGTGGTGGGGCTTGGGGCTACACCTTC. V gene TRBV28 combines with J gene TRBJ1-2, with a weak D call TRBD1 (5 bases). The CDR3 consists of 14 residues. Germline-derived CDR1 and CDR2 are MDHEN and SYDVKM. Trimming removed 7 bases at V and 8 bases at J, with 20 bases between.

This clone has a single count. This rearrangement joins TRBV4-1 to TRBJ2-1; the D is unclear. The CDR3 extends over 15 amino acids. The germline gives CDR1 MGHRA, CDR2 YSYEKL. Deletions cut 3 bases from V and 6 bases from J, with 15 bases between. The DNA of the CDR3 is TGCGCCAGCAGCCAGACCCAGGCTTTGGGCAATGAGCAGTTCTTC. Translating gives CASSQTQALGNEQFF.

This clone was detected only once. The sample has other DNA sequences that encode this CDR3 too. The chain joins TRBV6-1 to TRBJ2-3; no reliable D call. Deletions cut 8 bases from V and 3 bases from J, with 9 bases between. Germline V CDR1 and CDR2: MNHNS, SASEGT. The CDR3 has 12 residues. The CDR3: CASSGLTDTQYF. In DNA, the CDR3 is TGTGCCAGCTCTGGGTTGACAGATACGCAGTATTTT.

DNA of the CDR3: TGTGCCAGCAGTTTCGGGGGTCCATCGGGCACAGATACGCAGTATTTT. Translated, it gives CASSFGGPSGTDTQYF. The V and J genes are TRBV6-5 and TRBJ2-3; maybe TRBD2 (6 bases). Between the trimmed V and J ends, which lost 4 bases and 1 base, there was a span of 15 bases. In germline, CDR1 is MNHEY, CDR2 SVGAGI. CDR3 length: 16 amino acids.

The chain has TRBV5-4 and TRBJ1-2, with D maybe TRBD1 (5 bases). The CDR3 extends over 13 amino acids. The germline gives CDR1 SGHNT, CDR2 YYREEE (reference sequence). Trimming removed 4 bases from V and 4 bases from J, with 11 bases in between. CDR3 DNA sequence: TGTGCCAGCAGCCCCCGACAGACCTATGGCTACACCTTC. It yields the protein CASSPRQTYGYTF.

V and J are TRBV21-1 and TRBJ2-1; the tabulated D call, TRBD2, remains unverified against the DNA. TRBV21-1 is termed a pseudogene. The length of the CDR3 is 13 residues. CDR3 in DNA: TGTGCCAGCAGCAGTTGGGTCGCGGATGAGCAGTTCTTC. Protein sequence: CASSSWVADEQFF.

The chain couples TRBV10-2 to TRBJ1-1; the D gene is possibly TRBD1 (6 bases). Trimming removed 6 bases from V and 4 bases from J, with 15 bases in between. This CDR3 has 14 amino acids. Germline lookup yields CDR1 WSHSY and CDR2 SAAADI. This chain's CDR3 is CASRIGGTSTEAFF. For the CDR3, the DNA is TGCGCCAGCAGGATAGGGGGTACGAGCACTGAAGCTTTCTTT.

Notes on this clone: The identical CDR3 is also encoded by other nucleotide sequences in the sample. V usage is TRBV9 and J usage is TRBJ2-3, with no clear D. The CDR3 contains 14 residues. V lost 2 bases and J lost 0, with 7 bases in between. Per germline, CDR1 SGDLS and CDR2 YYNGEE. CDR3 sequence (DNA): TGTGCCAGCAGCGTTTCAACTAGCACAGATACGCAGTATTTT. Amino acids: CASSVSTSTDTQYF.

This clone has just one count. This sample also contains other DNA sequences that code for the same CDR3. The rearrangement uses TRBV9 and TRBJ1-5; D possibly corresponds to TRBD1 (5 bases). V lost 0 bases, J lost 1 base, and 8 bases lay in between. The germline V gene has CDR1 SGDLS and CDR2 YYNGEE. The CDR3 consists of 15 residues. The DNA of the CDR3 is TGTGCCAGCAGCGTAGGAGGGGTAAGCAATCAGCCCCAGCATTTT. Encoded protein: CASSVGGVSNQPQHF.

This sequence joins TRBV19 and TRBJ2-2; possibly TRBD1 for D (6 bases). Germline lookup yields CDR1 LNHDA and CDR2 SQIVND (reference sequence). The CDR3 totals 15 residues. The V end lost 6 bases, the J end lost 4 bases, and 15 bases lay between the germline ends. The CDR3 is CASRGTRTGTGELFF. CDR3 DNA: TGTGCCAGTAGGGGGACACGGACGGGCACCGGGGAGCTGTTTTTT.

CDR3 protein: CASSLRYNEQFF. CDR3 in DNA: TGTGCCAGCAGCTTAAGGTACAATGAGCAGTTCTTC. The chain recombines TRBV11-2 with TRBJ2-1, with D unresolved. CDR3 length: 12 residues. Per germline, CDR1 SGHAT and CDR2 FQNNGV. Trimming left V 2 bases short and J 4 bases short, with 3 bases between.